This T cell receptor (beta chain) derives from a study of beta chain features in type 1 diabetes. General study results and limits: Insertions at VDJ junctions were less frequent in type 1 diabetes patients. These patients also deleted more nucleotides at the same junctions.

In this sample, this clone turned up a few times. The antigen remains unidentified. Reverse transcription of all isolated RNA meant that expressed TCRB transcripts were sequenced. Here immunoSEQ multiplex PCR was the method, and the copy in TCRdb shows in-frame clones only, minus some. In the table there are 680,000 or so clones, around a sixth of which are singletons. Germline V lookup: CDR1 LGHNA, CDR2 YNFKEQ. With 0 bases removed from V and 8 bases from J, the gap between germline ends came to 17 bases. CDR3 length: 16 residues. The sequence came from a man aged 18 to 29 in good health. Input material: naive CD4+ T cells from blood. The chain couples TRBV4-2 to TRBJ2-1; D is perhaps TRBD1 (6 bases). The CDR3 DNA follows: TGTGCCAGCAGCCAAGAACCAGGGGAGCGAGGGTATGAGCAGTTCTTC. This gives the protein CASSQEPGERGYEQFF.